Sequencing of this T cell receptor beta chain was carried out in a study of blood T cell repertoires in COVID-19 (TCRdb year 2020). Study-wide context: The collaborator samples originated in the United States, Italy and Spain and spanned the acute and convalescent phases of COVID-19. The material from the prospective study consisted of cDNA or gDNA derived from T cells, B-cell-depleted T cells, or PBMCs. Deeply sampled blood TCRbeta repertoires from subjects exposed to, actively infected with, or recovered from COVID-19 were included in the dataset. The repertoires were made available in a free public database intended to serve as a resource for research on the immune response to SARS-CoV-2. Samples were obtained from the ongoing ImmuneRACE study (first 160 participants) and from about 1,300 subjects provided by 6 global collaborators. Sample metadata almost always included a de-identified subject ID, COVID-19 status, age in years and sex. Where available, HLA class I and class II types were obtained from metadata supplied by the sample provider rather than from assay-based typing.

TCRbeta CDR3 regions were amplified from genomic DNA by means of the immunoSEQ Assay, a bias-controlled multiplex PCR. The published analysis was carried out like this. Nucleated cell counts per sample were estimated from amplification of reference gene primers within the assay. Sequence reads were collapsed and filtered to measure the absolute abundance of every unique TCRbeta CDR3 rearrangement. For each sample, productive Simpson clonality was calculated as the square root of Simpson's diversity index over productive rearrangements. TCRdb limited this immuneACCESS table to in-frame rearrangements with V and J called. A share of clones is missing; checked studies link under half to unresolved V genes, and the rest is unexplained. The V and J calls and the clone size are those of that table, but D and trimming were determined from the DNA. Here the sample has about 73,000 clones; 82% occur a single time. The leading ten clones occupy around 4.1% of the sample.

The collaborating institutions used their own protocols to collect whole blood in K2EDTA tubes. For TCRbeta analysis, collaborators shipped samples in one of three forms: frozen whole blood, isolated PBMCs, or DNA extracted from either of those sample types. The study at large found these results: The quantity of clinical and demographic metadata differed by source and by participant and was supplied without curation.

This clone was detected once. The antigen it binds to is not known. Nothing much larger sits one base from this clone, and base qualities are not available. The CDR3, cysteine through phenylalanine, is 13 amino acids long. The sequence is cut down to CDR3 DNA, 39 bases in frame from base 1. The germline V gene specifies SGHDT as CDR1 and YYEEEE as CDR2. Deletion took 4 bases off V and 11 bases off J, with a span of 15 bases between the germline ends. The sample taken for sequencing was peripheral blood. This clonotype was sampled from a woman in her sixties or seventies with acute or convalescent COVID-19. The chain was built from TRBV5-6 and TRBJ1-4, with a tentative D gene TRBD1 over 5 matching bases. The nucleotides read TGTGCCAGCAGCACTTCCCAGGGTACCAAACTGTTTTTT. This sequence encodes CASSTSQGTKLFF.